A single sample gave rise to the 21 T cell receptor beta chains below, sequenced in a study of T cell responses to AZD1222 COVID-19 vaccine. The repertoire was sequenced with immunoSEQ multiplex PCR; TCRdb's copy has only in-frame clones and lacks some. The sample holds about 100,000 clones, about 87% seen once. Here the sequenced sample was peripheral blood, taken on day 0 of AZD1222 vaccination. All receptors come from an adult in good health.

The rearrangement links TRBV3-1 (or the pseudogene TRBV3-2) to TRBJ2-7; TRBD1 matches at 9 bases. This CDR3 region has 15 residues. J was trimmed by 3 bases and V by 4 bases; bases with no gene match: 7. Germline CDR1 LGHDT, CDR2 YNNKEL (reference sequence). The CDR3 reads CASSLGQGGSYEQYF. CDR3 in DNA: TGTGCCAGCAGCCTGGGACAGGGAGGAAGCTACGAGCAGTACTTC.

The chain joins TRBV2 to TRBJ1-1; TRBD1 matches at 8 bases. V was clipped by 6 bases and J by 1 base; unmatched bases: 7. Germline V gene lookup returns CDR1 SNHLY and CDR2 FYNNEI. This CDR3 has 15 residues. The CDR3 bases are TGTGCCAGCAGACCACCAGGGGGCGAGAACACTGAAGCTTTCTTT. Its protein product is CASRPPGGENTEAFF.

The rearrangement links TRBV7-3 to TRBJ2-1; D is unresolved. The CDR3 spans 16 residues. With 5 bases removed from V and 0 bases from J, the gap between germline ends came to 14 bases. Germline-derived CDR1 and CDR2 are SGHTA and FQGTGA. This chain's CDR3 is CASSTGTRSSYNEQFF. In nucleotides, the CDR3 is TGTGCCAGCAGCACCGGAACCCGAAGCTCCTACAATGAGCAGTTCTTC.

CDR3 sequence: CASSLARGQGKTLHF. The CDR3 DNA follows: TGTGCCAGCAGCTTAGCCCGGGGACAGGGGAAAACCCTCCACTTT. This chain joins TRBV7-8 and TRBJ1-6, with 10 bases that match TRBD1. The CDR3 contains 15 residues. Germline V gene data show CDR1 as SGHVS and CDR2 as FQNEAQ. V lost 0 bases and J lost 14; bases outside the gene matches: 7.

The CDR3 protein is CASSQAYEQYF. In DNA, the CDR3 is TGTGCCAGCAGTCAAGCCTACGAGCAGTACTTC. The rearrangement joins TRBV12-3 or TRBV12-4 to TRBJ2-7, with D uncertain. This CDR3 contains 11 residues. Trimming shortened V by 5 bases and J by 2 bases, and 4 bases separated the two germline ends.

CDR3 region: CASSSRDRASEAFF. In DNA form, the CDR3 reads TGTGCCAGCAGCTCCCGGGACAGGGCCAGTGAAGCTTTCTTT. The rearrangement joins TRBV7-2 to TRBJ1-1; 9 bases line up with TRBD1. CDR1 is SGHTA and CDR2 is FQGNSA in the germline V gene. CDR3 size: 14 residues. Germline trimming cut 4 bases from V and 7 bases from J; bases unmatched to any gene: 7.

The genes are TRBV3-1 (or the pseudogene TRBV3-2) and TRBJ1-1; D unresolved. CDR1 and CDR2 from the germline V gene are LGHDT and YNNKEL (reference sequence). CDR3 size: 13 residues. V was pared by 4 bases and J by 8 bases, with 14 bases between. In nucleotides, the CDR3 is TGTGCCAGCAGCCCTGGATCTGTTAGGGAAGCTTTCTTT. It is translated as CASSPGSVREAFF.

The gene calls are TRBV18 and TRBJ1-1, with a tentative D call TRBD1 (5 bases). V was pared by 3 bases and J by 5 bases, with 10 bases between. The CDR3 extends over 13 amino acids. The germline gives CDR1 KGHSH, CDR2 LQKENI. CDR3 DNA: TGTGCCAGCTCACCTAGGGGAGAAACTGAAGCTTTCTTT. Encoded protein: CASSPRGETEAFF. Variable domain in full (rest from reference TRBV18 and TRBJ1-1): NAGVMQNPRHLVRRRGQEARLRCSPMKGHSHVYWYRQLPEEGLKFMVYLQKENIIDESGMPKERFSAEFPKEGPSILRIQQVVRGDSAAYFCASSPRGETEAFFGQGTRLTVV.

The chain couples TRBV7-3 to TRBJ2-3; D is perhaps TRBD1 or TRBD2 (5 bases each). Germline loops: CDR1 SGHTA, CDR2 FQGTGA. CDR3 length: 16 residues. V lost 5 bases to trimming and J lost 4 bases, with 19 bases between them. The CDR3 sequence: CASSPTVSGGPDTQYF. The CDR3 DNA follows: TGTGCCAGCAGCCCGACAGTAAGCGGTGGCCCAGATACGCAGTATTTT.

The rearrangement links TRBV6-2 or TRBV6-3 to TRBJ1-6; 8 nucleotides align to TRBD1. The V segment lost 6 bases and the J segment 10 bases; nucleotides outside the gene matches: 8. From germline, CDR1 is MNHEY and CDR2 SVGEGT. CDR3 length: 14 residues. This CDR3 reads CASSPGTGVSPLHF. CDR3 bases: TGTGCCAGCAGCCCCGGGACAGGAGTATCACCCCTCCACTTT.

The V and J genes are TRBV7-9 and TRBJ2-7; 8 positions agree with TRBD1. CDR1 is SEHNR and CDR2 is FQNEAQ in the germline V gene (reference sequence). The V segment lost 8 bases and the J segment 3 bases; nucleotides outside the gene matches: 6. This CDR3 has 13 amino acids. The CDR3 sequence is CASGKQGDYEQYF. Written as DNA, the CDR3 is TGTGCCAGCGGAAAACAGGGGGACTACGAGCAGTACTTC.

The chain links TRBV7-8 to TRBJ1-2; TRBD1 matches 7 bases. The CDR3 sequence is 13 residues long. V gave up 5 bases and J gave up 7 bases; unmatched junction bases: 7. CDR1 SGHVS and CDR2 FQNEAQ come from the germline V gene. The CDR3: CASSLDRVTGYTF. The CDR3 DNA reads as TGTGCCAGCAGCCTCGACAGGGTAACTGGCTACACCTTC.

This rearrangement joins TRBV18 to TRBJ1-4, with D uncertain. Germline V gene data show CDR1 as KGHSH and CDR2 as LQKENI. V was pared by 9 bases and J by 0 bases, with 11 bases between. The CDR3 runs to 14 residues. CDR3 loop: CASSPGATNEKLFF. CDR3 coding DNA: TGTGCCAGTTCCCCTGGAGCAACTAATGAAAAACTGTTTTTT.

The rearrangement links TRBV6-1 to TRBJ1-5; D possibly corresponds to TRBD1 (6 bases). Germline values: CDR1 MNHNS, CDR2 SASEGT. The V end lost 8 bases, the J end lost 0 bases, and 8 bases lay between the germline ends. CDR3 length: 13 amino acids. The CDR3 sequence: CASRTDSNQPQHF. CDR3 sequence (DNA): TGTGCCAGCCGGACAGATAGCAATCAGCCCCAGCATTTT.

The J gene is TRBJ2-3, the V gene TRBV2; D might be TRBD2 (5 bases). CDR1 is SNHLY, CDR2 FYNNEI, per germline. The V gene lost 3 bases and the J gene lost 4 bases, with 14 bases spanning the gap. The CDR3 loop spans 15 amino acids. The CDR3, as DNA: TGTGCCAGCAGTGATGAGACCCCGGAGGCAGATACGCAGTATTTT. This translates into CASSDETPEADTQYF.

This chain joins TRBV7-9 and TRBJ2-1; D may match TRBD1 or TRBD2 (5 bases each). This CDR3 spans 13 amino acids. Germline V gives CDR1 SEHNR, CDR2 FQNEAQ (reference sequence). The V end lost 0 bases, the J end lost 8 bases, and 8 bases lay between the germline ends. This CDR3 reads CASSLAGTDEQFF. In DNA, the CDR3 is TGTGCCAGCAGCTTAGCAGGGACGGATGAGCAGTTCTTC.

The rearrangement links TRBV19 to TRBJ1-1; D might be TRBD1 (6 bases). CDR1 is LNHDA and CDR2 is SQIVND in the germline V gene (reference sequence). The CDR3 is 13 residues long. V gave up 3 bases and J gave up 11 bases, with 16 bases separating them. This CDR3 reads CASSIFRGRSAFF. In DNA form, the CDR3 reads TGTGCCAGTAGTATCTTCAGGGGTCGGTCGGCTTTCTTT.

This chain links TRBV6-6 with TRBJ1-1; D remains ambiguous. The CDR3 is 11 residues long. Germline values: CDR1 MNHNY, CDR2 SVGAGI (reference sequence). V was cut by 6 bases and J by 1 base, with 3 bases left in between. CDR3 protein: CASRENTEAFF. The CDR3 nucleotides are TGTGCCAGCAGGGAGAACACTGAAGCTTTCTTT.

V is TRBV18 and J is TRBJ2-1, with TRBD2 matching over 14 bases. V dropped 4 bases and J dropped 5; count of bases not matched to a gene: 10. This CDR3 is built from 18 residues. CDR1 is KGHSH and CDR2 is LQKENI in the germline V gene. The CDR3 DNA reads as TGTGCCAGCTCACGACAACAAGGGGGACTAGCGGGGGACAATGAGCAGTTCTTC. As protein: CASSRQQGGLAGDNEQFF.

The genes are TRBV29-1 and TRBJ1-1; D not certain. Germline-derived CDR1 and CDR2 are SQVTM and ANQGSEA. Trimming pared 2 bases from V and 1 base from J, leaving 5 bases between. The length of the CDR3 is 12 residues. The CDR3 spells CSVEWKNTEAFF. The CDR3 region has the DNA TGCAGCGTTGAATGGAAGAACACTGAAGCTTTCTTT.

The chain recombines TRBV5-1 with TRBJ2-7, with D possibly matching TRBD2 (6 bases). Germline V gives CDR1 SGHRS, CDR2 YFSETQ. Trimming cost V 3 bases and J 5 bases, with 18 bases left between them. The CDR3 sequence is 15 residues long. The CDR3 region has the DNA TGCGCCAGCAGCTCCACCCCGGAGGGCCTACACGAGCAGTACTTC. It yields the protein CASSSTPEGLHEQYF.